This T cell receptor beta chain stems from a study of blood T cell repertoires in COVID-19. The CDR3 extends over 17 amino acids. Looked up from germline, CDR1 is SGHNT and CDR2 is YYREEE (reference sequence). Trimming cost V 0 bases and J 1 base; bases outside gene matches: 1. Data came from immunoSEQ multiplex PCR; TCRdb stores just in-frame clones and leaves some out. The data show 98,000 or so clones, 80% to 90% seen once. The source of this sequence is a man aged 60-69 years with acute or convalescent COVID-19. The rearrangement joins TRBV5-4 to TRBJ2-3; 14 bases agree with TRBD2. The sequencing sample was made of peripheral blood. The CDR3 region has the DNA TGTGCCAGCAGCTTGGTGACTAGCGGGGGGGGCACAGATACGCAGTATTTT. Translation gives CASSLVTSGGGTDTQYF. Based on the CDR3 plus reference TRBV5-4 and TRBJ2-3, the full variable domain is ETGVTQSPTHLIKTRGQQVTLRCSSQSGHNTVSWYQQALGQGPQFIFQYYREEENGRGNFPPRFSGLQFPNYSSELNVNALELDDSALYLCASSLVTSGGGTDTQYFGPGTRLTVL.